Following are 9 T cell receptor beta chains from one sample sequenced in a study of OX40 agonist ivuxolimab in advanced cancers. Produced via immunoSEQ multiplex PCR; TCRdb's table is partial and in-frame only. The repertoire includes tens of thousands of clones, 92% of them detected once, and around 0.51% sits in the top ten. The specimen was CD4+ or CD8+ T cells sorted from blood, collected in a trial of the OX40 agonist ivuxolimab. The receptors shown here come from an adult with an advanced solid tumor such as melanoma, head and neck, liver or kidney cancer.

The V gene is TRBV6-5, the J gene TRBJ1-2, with D perhaps matching TRBD1 (6 bases). Trimming cost V 4 bases and J 8 bases, with 11 bases left between them. CDR3 length: 12 amino acids. Germline assignment: CDR1 MNHEY and CDR2 SVGAGI. CDR3 sequence: CASSSTGSGYTF. The CDR3 nucleotides are TGTGCCAGCAGTTCCACAGGGAGCGGCTACACCTTC.

This chain links TRBV5-4 with TRBJ2-1; TRBD2 matches 7 bases. V shed 4 bases and J 7 bases; nucleotides not matched to a gene: 17. Germline V gene lookup returns CDR1 SGHNT and CDR2 YYREEE (reference sequence). This CDR3 contains 17 residues. The DNA for the CDR3 is TGTGCCAGCAGCCCCGAACCCTTTGGGGGGGGTAGAAATGAGCAGTTCTTC. Its translation is CASSPEPFGGGRNEQFF.

The chain combines TRBV10-3 with TRBJ2-3; D is unclear. The V end lost 3 bases, the J end lost 1 base, and 11 bases lay between the germline ends. The CDR3 has 15 amino acids. CDR1 is ENHRY and CDR2 is SYGVKD in the germline V gene. The CDR3 sequence is CAISDLSQGTDTQYF. CDR3 bases: TGTGCCATCAGTGATCTAAGCCAGGGCACAGATACGCAGTATTTT.

This chain links TRBV6-1 with TRBJ2-4, with D tentatively TRBD2 (5 bases). Germline CDR1 is MNHNS and CDR2 is SASEGT. With 11 bases removed from V and 3 bases from J, the gap between germline ends came to 14 bases. The CDR3 has 13 amino acids. The CDR3 loop reads CALGEQNKNIQYF. The CDR3 nucleotides read TGTGCCCTTGGGGAGCAGAACAAAAACATTCAGTACTTC.

The chain links TRBV7-2 to TRBJ2-7, with 9 bases matching TRBD2. Per germline, CDR1 SGHTA and CDR2 FQGNSA. The CDR3 runs to 14 residues. J gave up 4 bases and V 5 bases, and 6 bases lay outside the gene matches. The CDR3 DNA reads TGTGCCAGCAGCCCCCTAGCGGGACAATACGAGCAGTACTTC. It is translated as CASSPLAGQYEQYF.

The chain combines TRBV18 with TRBJ2-1, with TRBD1 matching over 8 bases. V was clipped by 0 bases and J by 8 bases; unmatched bases: 6. This CDR3 contains 15 residues. In germline, CDR1 is KGHSH, CDR2 LQKENI. The CDR3 DNA reads TGTGCCAGCTCACCACCTGGGACAGGTCAAGATGAGCAGTTCTTC. Encoded protein: CASSPPGTGQDEQFF.

The chain combines TRBV6-5 with TRBJ1-5, with a tentative D call TRBD1 (5 bases). Trimming left V 2 bases short and J 6 bases short, with 11 bases between. The CDR3 runs 14 residues. In germline, CDR1 is MNHEY, CDR2 SVGAGI. CDR3 sequence (DNA): TGTGCCAGCAGTTACCTGGGGCCGGGTCAGCCCCAGCATTTT. Translation: CASSYLGPGQPQHF.

This rearrangement joins TRBV5-1 to TRBJ1-4, with 9 bases matching TRBD1. V shed 3 bases and J 6 bases; nucleotides not matched to a gene: 3. The CDR3 consists of 14 residues. The germline V gene encodes CDR1 SGHRS and CDR2 YFSETQ. The CDR3 nucleotides are TGCGCCAGCAGCTCGGGACAGGGTGATGAAAAACTGTTTTTT. As protein: CASSSGQGDEKLFF.

The V call is TRBV5-5, the J call TRBJ2-3; D is undetermined. The germline V gene encodes CDR1 SGHKS and CDR2 YYEKEE (reference sequence). The CDR3 is made up of 12 amino acids. V was trimmed by 4 bases and J by 3 bases, leaving 6 bases between them. The CDR3 nucleotides are TGTGCCAGCAGCGTAGGAACAGATACGCAGTATTTT. This translates into CASSVGTDTQYF.